The entry below describes one T cell receptor (beta chain). Its cognate antigen is unknown. The data are from a study of OX40 agonist ivuxolimab in advanced cancers. Study-level information: Hepatocellular carcinoma, melanoma, renal cell or head and neck cancer was diagnosed in the dose-escalation patients.

V was clipped by 1 base and J by 2 bases, with 14 bases between them. CDR1 is SGHVS, CDR2 FQNEAQ, per germline. The length of the CDR3 is 16 residues. Sequenced by immunoSEQ multiplex PCR; TCRdb stores in-frame clones only, minus some. The sample holds 75,000 to 90,000 clones, 89% seen once. Whole-study findings and limits: Researchers report that CD8+ T cells had, on average, more expanded clones than CD4+. Both blood CD4+ and CD8+ T cells showed clonal growth by week 6 at 0.1 to 3.0 mg/kg.

The chain joins TRBV7-8 to TRBJ1-2; possibly TRBD1 for D (6 bases). The source of this sequence is an adult with an advanced solid tumor such as melanoma, head and neck, liver or kidney cancer. The sample here was CD4+ or CD8+ T cells sorted from blood, taken in a trial of the OX40 agonist ivuxolimab. The DNA for the CDR3 is TGTGCCAGCAGCTTAGTGAGCAGGGGTTCCAACTATGGCTACACCTTC. Amino acid sequence: CASSLVSRGSNYGYTF.